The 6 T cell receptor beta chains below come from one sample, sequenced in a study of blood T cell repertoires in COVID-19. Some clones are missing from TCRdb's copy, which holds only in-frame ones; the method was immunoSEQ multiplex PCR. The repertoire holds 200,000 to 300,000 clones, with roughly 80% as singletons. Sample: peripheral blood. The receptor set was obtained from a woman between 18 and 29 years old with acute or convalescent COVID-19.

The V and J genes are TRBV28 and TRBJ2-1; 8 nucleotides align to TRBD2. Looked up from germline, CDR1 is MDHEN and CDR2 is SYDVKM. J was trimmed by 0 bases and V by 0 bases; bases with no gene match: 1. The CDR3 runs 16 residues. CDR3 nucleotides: TGTGCCAGCAGTTTATGGGCGGGAGGCTCCTACAATGAGCAGTTCTTC. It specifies CASSLWAGGSYNEQFF.

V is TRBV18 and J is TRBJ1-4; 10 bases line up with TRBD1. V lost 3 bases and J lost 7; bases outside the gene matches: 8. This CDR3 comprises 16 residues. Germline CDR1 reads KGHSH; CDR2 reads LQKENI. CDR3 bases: TGTGCCAGCTCACCCCTCGGACAGGGGGGGAGTGAAAAACTGTTTTTT. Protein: CASSPLGQGGSEKLFF.

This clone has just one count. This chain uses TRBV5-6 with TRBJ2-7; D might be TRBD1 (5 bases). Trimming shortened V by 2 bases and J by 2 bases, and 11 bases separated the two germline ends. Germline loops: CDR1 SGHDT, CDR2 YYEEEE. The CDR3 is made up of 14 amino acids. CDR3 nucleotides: TGTGCCAGCAGCTTAACAGGCGTGACCTACGAGCAGTACTTC. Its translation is CASSLTGVTYEQYF.

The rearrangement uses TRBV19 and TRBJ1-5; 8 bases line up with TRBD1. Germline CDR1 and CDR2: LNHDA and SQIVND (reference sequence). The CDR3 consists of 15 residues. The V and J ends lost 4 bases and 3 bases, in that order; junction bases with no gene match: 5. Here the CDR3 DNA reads TGTGCCAGTAGTAGGGACAGGACCTCCAATCAGCCCCAGCATTTT. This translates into CASSRDRTSNQPQHF.

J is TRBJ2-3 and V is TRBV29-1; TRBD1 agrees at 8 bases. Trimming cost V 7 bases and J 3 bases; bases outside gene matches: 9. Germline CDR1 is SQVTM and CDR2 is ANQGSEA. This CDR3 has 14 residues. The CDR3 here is CSASQGAATDTQYF. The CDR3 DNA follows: TGCAGCGCCTCCCAGGGGGCGGCAACAGATACGCAGTATTTT.

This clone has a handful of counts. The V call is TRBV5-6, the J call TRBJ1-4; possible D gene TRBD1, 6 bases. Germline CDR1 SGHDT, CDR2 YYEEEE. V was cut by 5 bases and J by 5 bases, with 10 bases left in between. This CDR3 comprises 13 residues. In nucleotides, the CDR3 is TGTGCCAGCAGGCGGGGGGCGAATGAAAAACTGTTTTTT. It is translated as CASRRGANEKLFF. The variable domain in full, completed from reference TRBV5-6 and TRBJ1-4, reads DAGVTQSPTHLIKTRGQQVTLRCSPKSGHDTVSWYQQALGQGPQFIFQYYEEEERQRGNFPDRFSGHQFPNYSSELNVNALLLGDSALYLCASRRGANEKLFFGSGTQLSVL.